A single sample is the source of the 18 T cell receptor beta chains below, sequenced in a study of identical twins (TCRdb year 2016). The library was generated by 5' RACE. TCRdb names Illumina HiSeq 2000 as the instrument used. TCRdb cleaned the public reads at Q25 with fastp, built clones with MiXCR and kept in-frame beta chains. Under each unique CDR3 protein, matching rows form one entry showing the most common genes and DNA. The sample table holds about 200,000 distinct CDR3 sequences, of which under 12% were seen once. The ten most abundant clones make up 10% of the sample. Sample: memory T cells sorted from blood. This specimen's cell subset or site label, per the study, means: CD45RO+ enriched T cells. The source of these receptors is a man aged 45-65 years in good health.

A word on this clonotype: This clone may be a read error of a much larger clone one base away. V gene TRBV12-3 or TRBV12-4 combines with J gene TRBJ2-7; D is possibly TRBD2 (6 bases). The CDR3 consists of 13 residues. This chain's CDR3 is CPSSLWRDFEQYF. For the CDR3, the DNA is TGTCCCAGCAGTTTATGGCGGGACTTCGAGCAGTACTTC.

This clonotype has only a few counts. V is TRBV5-8 and J is TRBJ2-3; perhaps TRBD2 as D (6 bases). The V gene's germline CDR1 is SGHTS and CDR2 YDEGEE. The V end lost 3 bases, the J end lost 0 bases, and 11 bases lay between the germline ends. CDR3 length: 15 amino acids. The CDR3 region is CASSSGESSTDTQYF. The CDR3 DNA follows: TGTGCCAGCAGCTCGGGAGAGTCTAGCACAGATACGCAGTATTTT.

This clonotype has just a few counts. The genes are TRBV20-1 and TRBJ2-7; TRBD1 agrees at 9 bases. Looked up from germline, CDR1 is DFQATT and CDR2 is SNEGSKA (reference sequence). This CDR3 spans 15 amino acids. The V gene end was trimmed by 2 bases and the J gene end by 4 bases; junction bases not matched to a gene: 9. The chain's CDR3 is CSARIRGTGTYEQYF. The CDR3, as DNA: TGCAGTGCTAGAATCCGGGGGACAGGGACTTACGAGCAGTACTTC.

The chain recombines TRBV12-3 or TRBV12-4 with TRBJ1-1; 7 bases align to TRBD1. Unmatched junction bases numbered 13, after V lost 6 bases and J lost 3 bases. This CDR3 has 16 amino acids. The CDR3, as DNA: TGTGCCAGCAGCTATCGACAGGGTTGGGGTTACACTGAAGCTTTCTTT. Translation: CASSYRQGWGYTEAFF.

This clonotype was seen repeatedly, ten times or more. This rearrangement joins TRBV12-3 or TRBV12-4 to TRBJ1-1; 9 nucleotides match TRBD1. V lost 4 bases and J lost 5; bases outside the gene matches: 11. CDR3 size: 16 residues. The CDR3 DNA sequence: TGTGCCAGCAGTTCGTCCCCCGGGACAGGGAGTACTGAAGCTTTCTTT. Translating it yields CASSSSPGTGSTEAFF.

This clonotype was recorded at least ten times. This chain joins TRBV20-1 and TRBJ2-4, with D uncertain. Germline CDR1 and CDR2: DFQATT and SNEGSKA (reference sequence). The germline V and J ends were trimmed by 6 bases and 11 bases, with 14 bases remaining between them. The CDR3 runs 11 residues. CDR3 DNA sequence: TGCAGTGCCGGACCCCCTCAGGTTCAGTACTTC. Protein product: CSAGPPQVQYF.

The chain has TRBV20-1 and TRBJ2-7; 11 bases map to TRBD1. CDR3 length equals 15 residues. CDR1 is DFQATT, CDR2 SNEGSKA, per germline (reference sequence). The ends lost 5 bases at V and 2 bases at J; junction bases unmatched: 8. CDR3 bases: TGCAGTGCTTACAGGACAGGGGGCTTCACCTACGAGCAGTACTTC. This codes for CSAYRTGGFTYEQYF.

This chain connects TRBV7-2 to TRBJ1-2, with D possibly matching TRBD1 (5 bases). The CDR3 spans 14 residues. Per germline, CDR1 SGHTA and CDR2 FQGNSA. Trimming took off 0 bases at V and 6 bases at J, with 11 bases between the two ends. CDR3 nucleotides: TGTGCCAGCAGCTTAGCGTGGGCGACAGATGGCTACACCTTC. This gives the protein CASSLAWATDGYTF.

This chain links TRBV5-1 with TRBJ1-2, with D possibly being TRBD1 (5 bases). With 2 bases removed from V and 4 bases from J, the gap between germline ends came to 9 bases. CDR1 SGHRS and CDR2 YFSETQ come from the germline V gene. The CDR3 has 13 residues. This CDR3 reads CASSFSGPYGYTF. The CDR3 nucleotides read TGCGCCAGCAGCTTTTCAGGGCCCTATGGCTACACCTTC.

The V and J genes are TRBV5-1 and TRBJ1-2, with 7 nucleotides matching TRBD1. Germline trimming cut 4 bases from V and 4 bases from J; bases unmatched to any gene: 7. Per germline, CDR1 SGHRS and CDR2 YFSETQ. The CDR3 is 14 residues long. In DNA, the CDR3 is TGCGCCAGCAGCCCCGGGACAGCCGGCTATGGCTACACCTTC. The encoded protein is CASSPGTAGYGYTF.

A few counts support this clonotype. The chain employs TRBV11-2 and TRBJ2-5, with TRBD2 matching 16 bases. The germline gives CDR1 SGHAT, CDR2 FQNNGV. Unmatched junction bases numbered 10, after V lost 4 bases and J lost 5 bases. The CDR3 extends over 18 amino acids. The CDR3 protein is CASSSTGLAGGREETQYF. Written as DNA, the CDR3 is TGTGCCAGCAGCTCTACGGGACTAGCGGGAGGGCGGGAGGAGACCCAGTACTTC.

This clonotype has at least ten counts. This chain uses TRBV4-2 with TRBJ2-5; D remains unclear. V lost 0 bases and J 5 bases, leaving 4 bases between the germline ends. Germline CDR1 is LGHNA and CDR2 is YNFKEQ. The CDR3 contains 12 residues. Here the CDR3 DNA reads TGTGCCAGCAGCCAAGATTCGGAGACCCAGTACTTC. Translated: CASSQDSETQYF.

This clonotype was found a few times. The chain combines TRBV9 with TRBJ1-5; D unclear. The germline gives CDR1 SGDLS, CDR2 YYNGEE. The CDR3 covers 15 residues. V lost 0 bases and J lost 4, with 11 bases in between. Here the CDR3 DNA reads TGTGCCAGCAGCGTAGGTTTAGCCGCAAATCAGCCCCAGCATTTT. Protein: CASSVGLAANQPQHF.

The table lists this clonotype with a few counts. This chain connects TRBV4-2 to TRBJ2-2; 10 bases line up with TRBD1. The CDR3 consists of 15 residues. The V gene's germline CDR1 is LGHNA and CDR2 YNFKEQ. J was trimmed by 4 bases and V by 4 bases; bases with no gene match: 3. The CDR3 DNA reads TGTGCCAGCAGCCTAGGGGACAGGGGCACCGGGGAGCTGTTTTTT. Translating it yields CASSLGDRGTGELFF.

The chain carries TRBV5-6 and TRBJ1-5; D is unresolved. With 2 bases removed from V and 6 bases from J, the gap between germline ends came to 18 bases. CDR3 length: 16 amino acids. Germline V CDR1 and CDR2: SGHDT, YYEEEE. The CDR3 DNA sequence: TGTGCCAGCAGCTTCCGGGCTACGGACGTGAGTCAGCCCCAGCATTTT. Amino acid sequence: CASSFRATDVSQPQHF.

This clonotype was counted only a few times. The chain joins TRBV20-1 to TRBJ1-3, with D unresolved. V was clipped by 6 bases and J by 4 bases, with 16 bases between them. Germline CDR1 DFQATT, CDR2 SNEGSKA (reference sequence). CDR3 length: 14 residues. This chain's CDR3 is CSAEGRQVGNTIYF. The DNA of the CDR3 is TGCAGTGCAGAGGGCCGCCAAGTCGGAAACACCATATATTTT.

In its sample, this clonotype was seen a few times. The rearrangement links TRBV20-1 to TRBJ2-1; tentative D call: TRBD2 (7 bases). This CDR3 is 16 amino acids long. Germline CDR1 DFQATT, CDR2 SNEGSKA (reference sequence). V was shortened by 3 bases and J by 0 bases, with 15 bases between the two germline ends. CDR3 DNA sequence: TGCAGTGCTAGTTGGGGGGGCAGTTACTCCTACAATGAGCAGTTCTTC. As protein: CSASWGGSYSYNEQFF.

This clonotype was counted between two and nine times. This chain connects TRBV4-1 to TRBJ2-3; TRBD2 agrees at 11 bases. Per the germline V gene, CDR1 is MGHRA and CDR2 is YSYEKL. Trimming cost V 0 bases and J 2 bases; bases outside gene matches: 13. The CDR3 has 20 residues. The DNA for the CDR3 is TGCGCCAGCAGCCAAGAACCTCTGACTAGCGGGGTGCTACACACAGATACGCAGTATTTT. This encodes CASSQEPLTSGVLHTDTQYF.